This TCR beta chain is drawn from a study of CD8 T cells in ankylosing spondylitis. There are many counts of this clonotype. As yet, its antigen is unknown. TCR beta libraries were made by quantitative 5'-RACE with molecular barcodes. TCRdb re-analysed the 5' RACE reads in MiXCR, keeping a single row per CDR3 protein. The table records 250,000 or so distinct CDR3 sequences, 20% to 30% of them present only once. The CDR3 loop spans 16 amino acids. Germline V lookup: CDR1 LNHNV, CDR2 YYDKDF (reference sequence). V was clipped by 5 bases and J by 2 bases; unmatched bases: 7. Study outcomes and limitations: Roughly eight highly homologous variants made up a TCR beta motif, and this motif appeared characteristic of ankylosing spondylitis blood. Clones tied to disease were said to be significantly enriched in matched ankylosing spondylitis synovial fluid. Reactive arthritis synovial fluid and blood previously showed some of these motif variants.

Sequencing was performed on blood, either unsorted or a sorted T cell fraction (not recorded which). This chain links TRBV15 with TRBJ2-1, with 9 bases fitting TRBD1. This sequence was found in a male donor with ankylosing spondylitis or in good health (not recorded which). CDR3 residues: CATSPSGTGTYNEQFF. CDR3 DNA: TGTGCCACCAGCCCCTCCGGGACAGGGACCTACAATGAGCAGTTCTTC.